One sample yielded the 28 T cell receptor beta chains listed below, sequenced in a study of T cells in Graves' hyperthyroidism and ophthalmopathy (dated by TCRdb to the late 2010s). The method behind the library was multiplex PCR. Sequenced using an Illumina HiSeq 2000. Amplification of TCR beta CDR3 regions was carried out from RNA transcripts. For the first round of RT-PCR on the TCR CDR3, the HTBI primer set was used together with the Qiagen OneStep RT-PCR kit. TCRdb passed the public sequencing reads through fastp at Q25 and MiXCR, retaining productive beta sequences. CDR3 protein duplicates are merged, each entry listing the most common genes and DNA. The sample records roughly 510,000 distinct CDR3 sequences, less than 25% of which are singletons. Clones ranked in the top ten supply about 25% of the sample. The specimen sequenced was blood. These receptors were collected from a man younger than 35 with Graves' hyperthyroidism.

In its sample, this clonotype was seen many times. V usage is TRBV6-5 and J usage is TRBJ2-5; TRBD2 aligns across 7 bases. CDR3 length equals 14 residues. V was clipped by 4 bases and J by 3 bases; unmatched bases: 5. Germline values: CDR1 MNHEY, CDR2 SVGAGI. CDR3 nucleotides: TGTGCCAGCAGTTTTGGAGGGAGGGAAGAGACCCAGTACTTC. Translated: CASSFGGREETQYF.

This clonotype was observed many times. The rearrangement links TRBV11-2 to TRBJ1-5; 8 nucleotides line up with TRBD1. The germline gives CDR1 SGHAT, CDR2 FQNNGV. The length of the CDR3 is 16 residues. V lost 5 bases to trimming and J lost 4 bases; unmatched junction nucleotides: 10. This CDR3 is CASSLGNRGGNQPQHF. The CDR3 coding sequence is TGTGCCAGCAGCCTAGGTAACAGGGGGGGAAATCAGCCCCAGCATTTT. The full variable domain, rest sourced from reference TRBV11-2 and TRBJ1-5, is EAGVAQSPRYKIIEKRQSVAFWCNPISGHATLYWYQQILGQGPKLLIQFQNNGVVDDSQLPKDRFSAERLKGVDSTLKIQPAKLEDSAVYLCASSLGNRGGNQPQHFGDGTRLSIL.

This clonotype was recorded at least ten times. The genes are TRBV20-1 and TRBJ1-2, with D unresolved. Trimming cost V 0 bases and J 0 bases, with 8 bases left between them. This CDR3 region has 14 residues. Germline CDR1 DFQATT, CDR2 SNEGSKA (reference sequence). The chain's CDR3 is CSAREITPNYGYTF. CDR3 sequence (DNA): TGCAGTGCTAGAGAGATCACTCCTAACTATGGCTACACCTTC.

The sample holds many counts of this clonotype. This chain uses TRBV2 with TRBJ1-2; no firm D call. The CDR3 extends over 13 amino acids. Between the trimmed V and J ends, which lost 10 bases and 4 bases, there was a span of 16 bases. From germline, CDR1 is SNHLY and CDR2 FYNNEI. CDR3 nucleotides: TGTGCCACCCTTGTTGCGGAGGGCTATGGCTACACCTTC. It is translated as CATLVAEGYGYTF.

This clonotype was counted many times. The CDR3 DNA reads as TGTGCCAGCAGCCCTGGAAGACCCCCACCGACTCGAAACACTGAAGCTTTCTTT. Encoded protein: CASSPGRPPPTRNTEAFF. The V and J genes are TRBV3-1 and TRBJ1-1; D unresolved. V shed 4 bases and J shed 2 bases, with 23 bases lying between them. The CDR3 is 18 amino acids. The V gene's germline CDR1 is LGHDT and CDR2 YNNKEL (reference sequence).

This chain joins TRBV19 and TRBJ2-7; the D gene is possibly TRBD2 (5 bases). The CDR3 contains 14 residues. With 5 bases removed from V and 5 bases from J, the gap between germline ends came to 16 bases. Germline V gene sequence: CDR1 LNHDA, CDR2 SQIVND (reference sequence). CDR3 protein: CASSFRGSLNEQYF. The CDR3 DNA sequence: TGTGCCAGTAGTTTCCGAGGGAGTCTGAACGAGCAGTACTTC.

This clonotype was observed at least ten times. The chain carries TRBV18 and TRBJ2-7, with a weak D call TRBD1 (6 bases). CDR3 size: 14 residues. Deletions cut 8 bases from V and 3 bases from J, with 17 bases between. Germline V lookup: CDR1 KGHSH, CDR2 LQKENI. DNA of the CDR3: TGTGCCAGCGCAACCAACAACAGGGTCTACGAGCAGTACTTC. Residues: CASATNNRVYEQYF.

This clonotype has just a few counts. CDR3 coding DNA: TGTGCCAGCAGTCGAGCGGACCCCTACGAGCAGTACTTC. Translated: CASSRADPYEQYF. The rearrangement joins TRBV7-9 to TRBJ2-7; possibly TRBD2 for D (5 bases). CDR1 and CDR2 from the germline V gene are SEHNR and FQNEAQ (reference sequence). Trimming took 6 bases from V and 2 from J, leaving 11 bases between them. The CDR3 sequence is 13 residues long. Full variable domain (remainder filled in from reference TRBV7-9 and TRBJ2-7): DTGVSQNPRHKITKRGQNVTFRCDPISEHNRLYWYRQTLGQGPEFLTYFQNEAQLEKSRLLSDRFSAERPKGSFSTLEIQRTEQGDSAMYLCASSRADPYEQYFGPGTRLTVT.

This clonotype has at least ten counts. The chain uses TRBV4-2 and TRBJ1-2, with a possible D match to TRBD1 (6 bases). The germline V gene encodes CDR1 LGHNA and CDR2 YNFKEQ. Trimming took off 0 bases at V and 2 bases at J, with 10 bases between the two ends. The CDR3 is made up of 15 amino acids. The chain's CDR3 is CASSQENGGNYGYTF. CDR3 in DNA: TGTGCCAGCAGCCAAGAGAATGGGGGCAACTATGGCTACACCTTC.

This clonotype was observed at least ten times. The DNA for the CDR3 is TGTGCCAGTCGTCAAACCGGGGAGCTGTTTTTT. Translating gives CASRQTGELFF. The genes are TRBV19 and TRBJ2-2; D is undetermined. CDR3 size: 11 residues. V was pared by 8 bases and J by 5 bases, with 6 bases between. Germline CDR1 and CDR2: LNHDA and SQIVND (reference sequence). The full variable domain, its missing parts supplied by reference TRBV19 and TRBJ2-2, is DGGITQSPKYLFRKEGQNVTLSCEQNLNHDAMYWYRQDPGQGLRLIYYSQIVNDFQKGDIAEGYSVSREKKESFPLTVTSAQKNPTAFYLCASRQTGELFFGEGSRLTVL.

This clonotype was seen repeatedly, ten times or more. The rearrangement joins TRBV20-1 to TRBJ1-2; D unresolved. Trimming removed 0 bases from V and 3 bases from J, with 8 bases in between. Germline assignment: CDR1 DFQATT and CDR2 SNEGSKA (reference sequence). The CDR3 has 13 amino acids. In DNA form, the CDR3 reads TGCAGTGCTAGAGATTCATCCGACTATGGCTACACCTTC. It encodes CSARDSSDYGYTF.

This clonotype appeared a few times. This chain connects TRBV27 to TRBJ2-7; 8 nucleotides align to TRBD2. The CDR3 sequence is 18 residues long. The V segment lost 0 bases and the J segment 3 bases; nucleotides outside the gene matches: 13. CDR1 is MNHEY and CDR2 is SMNVEV in the germline V gene (reference sequence). The DNA for the CDR3 is TGTGCCAGCAGTTTATCAGCTCCCGGCGGGGGGTGGGTCTACGAGCAGTACTTC. This codes for CASSLSAPGGGWVYEQYF.

V gene TRBV12-5 combines with J gene TRBJ1-2, with TRBD1 identical over 9 bases. Germline-derived CDR1 and CDR2 are LGHNT and FRNRAP. The V and J ends lost 4 bases and 7 bases, in that order; junction bases with no gene match: 4. This CDR3 is built from 13 residues. Here the CDR3 reads CASGWGTGSGYTF. CDR3 nucleotide sequence: TGTGCTAGTGGTTGGGGGACAGGGAGTGGCTACACCTTC.

This clonotype was seen at least ten times. This sequence joins TRBV29-1 and TRBJ1-1; D possibly corresponds to TRBD1 (5 bases). The germline CDR1 and CDR2 sequences are SQVTM and ANQGSEA. The V gene lost 5 bases and the J gene lost 0 bases, with 10 bases spanning the gap. CDR3 size: 13 residues. The CDR3 is CSVQGQLNTEAFF. The DNA for the CDR3 is TGCAGCGTTCAGGGTCAGCTGAACACTGAAGCTTTCTTT.

A remark on this clonotype: A much larger clone lies one base from this, so it may be a read error. The gene calls are TRBV6-5 and TRBJ2-3; D gene ambiguous. Germline lookup yields CDR1 MNHEY and CDR2 SVGAGI. Trimming cost V 2 bases and J 1 base, with 4 bases left between them. The CDR3 length is 13 residues. The CDR3 DNA sequence: TGTGCCAGCAGTTACGGGGGCACAGATACGCAGTATTTT. It specifies CASSYGGTDTQYF.

The sample holds a few counts of this clonotype. V usage is TRBV11-2 and J usage is TRBJ2-7, with D perhaps given as TRBD1 or TRBD2 (5 bases each). V was trimmed by 2 bases and J by 9 bases, leaving 23 bases between them. Per germline, CDR1 SGHAT and CDR2 FQNNGV. The CDR3 sequence is 16 residues long. CDR3 protein: CASSLTVGGLGPGQYF. CDR3 nucleotides: TGTGCCAGCAGCTTAACTGTTGGTGGACTGGGGCCTGGGCAGTACTTC.

This clonotype was picked up many times. The gene calls are TRBV15 and TRBJ1-1; TRBD1 matches 8 bases. Unmatched junction bases numbered 3, after V lost 5 bases and J lost 1 base. The CDR3 loop spans 14 amino acids. Germline CDR1 reads LNHNV; CDR2 reads YYDKDF (reference sequence). The CDR3 spells CATSGTGPNTEAFF. The CDR3 nucleotides are TGTGCCACCAGCGGGACAGGACCGAACACTGAAGCTTTCTTT.

This clonotype was recorded at least ten times. The CDR3 loop is CASSEAQVVNYGYTF. CDR3 in DNA: TGTGCCAGCAGTGAAGCGCAGGTCGTTAACTATGGCTACACCTTC. This chain connects TRBV2 to TRBJ1-2; no clear D. Trimming took off 0 bases at V and 1 base at J, with 9 bases between the two ends. The CDR3 is made up of 15 amino acids. Germline assignment: CDR1 SNHLY and CDR2 FYNNEI.

This clonotype was seen repeatedly, ten times or more. J is TRBJ2-7 and V is TRBV7-8; 9 bases agree with TRBD2. The CDR3 runs to 14 residues. Germline V gives CDR1 SGHVS, CDR2 FQNEAQ. V shed 6 bases and J 3 bases; nucleotides not matched to a gene: 6. The CDR3 protein is CASRRLAEGYEQYF. In DNA form, the CDR3 reads TGTGCCAGCAGACGACTAGCGGAGGGCTACGAGCAGTACTTC.

The rearrangement links TRBV19 to TRBJ1-1; maybe TRBD1 (6 bases). V was trimmed by 5 bases and J by 2 bases, leaving 18 bases between them. Germline CDR1 and CDR2: LNHDA and SQIVND (reference sequence). The CDR3 is 16 amino acids. CDR3 sequence reads: CASSLGGLGANTEAFF. CDR3 bases: TGTGCCAGTAGTTTAGGTGGTTTGGGGGCAAACACTGAAGCTTTCTTT.

Points on this clonotype: A much more abundant neighbour one base away suggests this may be a read error. The genes are TRBV27 and TRBJ2-7, with a possible D match to TRBD1 (6 bases). Germline V gene data show CDR1 as MNHEY and CDR2 as SMNVEV (reference sequence). The germline V and J ends were trimmed by 5 bases and 5 bases, with 13 bases remaining between them. The CDR3 covers 13 residues. CDR3 sequence reads: CASSLYRDHEQYF. CDR3 in DNA: TGTGCCAGCAGTCTCTACAGGGACCACGAGCAGTACTTC.

This clonotype occurred many times. The chain carries TRBV6-1 and TRBJ2-7, with D tentatively TRBD2 (5 bases). Trimming took 8 bases from V and 3 from J, leaving 11 bases between them. Looked up from germline, CDR1 is MNHNS and CDR2 is SASEGT. The length of the CDR3 is 12 residues. The CDR3 bases are TGTGCCAGCGGGGAGACACTCTACGAGCAGTACTTC. Residues: CASGETLYEQYF.

This clonotype was detected many times. This chain joins TRBV19 and TRBJ1-2; TRBD1 matches 8 bases. This CDR3 region has 14 residues. Germline V CDR1 and CDR2: LNHDA, SQIVND (reference sequence). V shed 5 bases and J 4 bases; nucleotides not matched to a gene: 6. This CDR3 reads CASSSRDRIYGYTF. As DNA, the CDR3 is TGTGCCAGTAGTTCCCGGGACAGGATCTATGGCTACACCTTC.

This clonotype has a handful of counts. The gene calls are TRBV20-1 and TRBJ2-5; 8 positions agree with TRBD2. The CDR3 extends over 13 amino acids. CDR1 DFQATT and CDR2 SNEGSKA come from the germline V gene (reference sequence). V shed 3 bases and J 5 bases; nucleotides not matched to a gene: 5. The chain's CDR3 is CSASGGAGETQYF. CDR3 bases: TGCAGTGCTAGCGGGGGGGCCGGGGAGACCCAGTACTTC.

This clonotype was found many times. V usage is TRBV2 and J usage is TRBJ2-7, with a possible D match to TRBD2 (6 bases). The germline V and J ends were trimmed by 2 bases and 3 bases, with 11 bases remaining between them. This CDR3 is built from 14 residues. Germline CDR1 and CDR2: SNHLY and FYNNEI. CDR3 sequence (DNA): TGTGCCAGCAGTGAACGCGGGACGGGCTACGAGCAGTACTTC. Encoded protein: CASSERGTGYEQYF.

This clonotype was picked up many times. As DNA, the CDR3 is TGTGCCAGCAGCTCAACCTTTTCTGGACCTTTCCTTAACACTGAAGCTTTCTTT. Its protein product is CASSSTFSGPFLNTEAFF. The rearrangement links TRBV5-7 to TRBJ1-1; no firm D call. TRBV5-7 is an ORF; its function is uncertain. This CDR3 has 18 amino acids. Trimming pared 3 bases from V and 2 bases from J, leaving 23 bases between.

This clonotype was counted a few times. This chain links TRBV28 with TRBJ2-1; 8 nucleotides align to TRBD2. Germline values: CDR1 MDHEN, CDR2 SYDVKM. V lost 6 bases to trimming and J lost 8 bases; unmatched junction nucleotides: 9. The CDR3 has 14 amino acids. CDR3: CASSTAGTRDEQFF. For the CDR3, the DNA is TGTGCCAGCAGCACCGCCGGGACTAGGGATGAGCAGTTCTTC.

The chain links TRBV6-5 to TRBJ2-2, with no clear D. This CDR3 has 13 amino acids. Trimming left V 4 bases short and J 6 bases short, with 9 bases between. Germline V gene data show CDR1 as MNHEY and CDR2 as SVGAGI. The CDR3 sequence is CASSLMTAGELFF. CDR3 coding DNA: TGTGCCAGCAGTTTAATGACTGCCGGGGAGCTGTTTTTT.